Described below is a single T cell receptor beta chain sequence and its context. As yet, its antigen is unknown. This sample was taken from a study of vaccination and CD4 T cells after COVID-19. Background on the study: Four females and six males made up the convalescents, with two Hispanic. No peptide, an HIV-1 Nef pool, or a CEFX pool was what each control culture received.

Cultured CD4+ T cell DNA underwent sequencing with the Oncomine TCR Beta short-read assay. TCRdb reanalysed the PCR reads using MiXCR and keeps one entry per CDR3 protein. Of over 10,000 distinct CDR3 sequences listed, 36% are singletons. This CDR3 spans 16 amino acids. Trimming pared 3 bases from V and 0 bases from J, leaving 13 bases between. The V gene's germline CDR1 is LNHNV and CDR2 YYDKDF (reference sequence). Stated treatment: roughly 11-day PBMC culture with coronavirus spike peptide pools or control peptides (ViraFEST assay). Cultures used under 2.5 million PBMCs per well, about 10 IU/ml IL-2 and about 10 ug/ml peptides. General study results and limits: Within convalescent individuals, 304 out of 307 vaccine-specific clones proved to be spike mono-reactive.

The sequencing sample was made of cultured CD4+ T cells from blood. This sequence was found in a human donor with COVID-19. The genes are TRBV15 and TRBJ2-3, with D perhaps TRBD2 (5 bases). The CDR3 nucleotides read TGTGCCACCAGCAGCTATACAGCGGCGAGCACAGATACGCAGTATTTT. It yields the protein CATSSYTAASTDTQYF.